What follows is one T cell receptor beta chain and its context. CDR1 SGHTA and CDR2 FQGNSA come from the germline V gene. Deletions cut 5 bases from V and 3 bases from J, with 14 bases between. This CDR3 contains 15 residues. This entry is derived from a study of blood T cell repertoires in COVID-19. The wider study: Some COVID-19 samples were acute and others convalescent; all came from the United States, Italy and Spain. Nucleic acid was either cDNA or gDNA, and it came from T cells, B-cell-depleted T cells, or PBMCs.

In the authors' methods: The assay estimated nucleated cells by amplifying reference gene primers. Method: immunoSEQ multiplex PCR; TCRdb's copy keeps in-frame clones and lacks some. V and J calls and clone size are copied from that table; D and trimming were computed from the DNA. The data show about 190,000 clones, 70% to 80% seen once. The chain links TRBV7-2 to TRBJ2-1, with D possibly being TRBD2 (5 bases). The sequence came from a woman between 50 and 59 years old with acute or convalescent COVID-19. Sequenced sample: peripheral blood. As DNA, the CDR3 is TGTGCCAGCAGCCCTCGAGGGAGCGGCTACAATGAGCAGTTCTTC. It yields the protein CASSPRGSGYNEQFF.